This TCR beta chain was documented in a study of long-term antiretroviral therapy in people with HIV. Of note for this clone: Its antigen is unknown.

The authors ran the immunoSEQ assay, v3.0, at survey level. The protocol was immunoSEQ multiplex PCR, while the TCRdb copy is restricted to in-frame clones and leaves out a portion. The sample holds 25,000 to 30,000 clones; almost 95% are singletons and the top ten take 2.5% to 3%. CDR1 and CDR2 from the germline V gene are LNHDA and SQIVND (reference sequence). Between the trimmed V and J ends, which lost 2 bases and 7 bases, there was a span of 10 bases. The CDR3 sequence is 13 residues long. Study-level results: It was observed that HIV repertoires exhibited narrower CDR3 length ranges than controls.

The chain is built from TRBV19 and TRBJ2-3, with D hard to call. The sequence came from a man in his fifties or sixties with HIV. Sequencing used unsorted PBMCs, obtained just over 7.3 years after starting antiretroviral therapy. DNA of the CDR3: TGTGCCAGTAGTATACTAGTTTTCCATACGCAGTATTTT. It specifies CASSILVFHTQYF.